The 17 T cell receptor beta chains below all came from one sample that was sequenced in a study of molecular identifiers for immune sequencing clone quantification. TCRdb passed the PCR reads through MiXCR, listing each CDR3 protein once. The table includes 80,000 to 100,000 distinct CDR3 sequences, 20% to 25% detected once. Sequenced sample: naive CD8+ T cells from blood, with Jurkat cell RNA spiked in. The subset denotes: FACS-sorted CD8+CD4-CCR7+CD45RA+ naive T cells. The receptors were gathered from a human donor in good health. Some libraries in this study had Jurkat cell RNA spiked in.

A remark on this clonotype: Germline and junction disagree at one end, which may indicate a read error. The CDR3 is CASSLAGLAIIIQYF. CDR3 nucleotide sequence: TGTGCCAGCAGCTTAGCCGGACTAGCCATTATCATTCAATACTTC. The chain uses TRBV7-9 and TRBJ2-4; 8 nucleotides align to TRBD2. The germline V gene has CDR1 SEHNR and CDR2 FQNEAQ (reference sequence). This CDR3 spans 15 amino acids.

There are many counts of this clonotype. The chain uses TRBV7-3 and TRBJ2-3; TRBD2 matches 9 bases. After removal of 2 bases from V and 2 bases from J, the junction contained 5 bases not matched to a gene. Germline loops: CDR1 SGHTA, CDR2 FQGTGA. The CDR3 totals 16 residues. The chain's CDR3 is CASSLGTSRATDTQYF. The CDR3 coding sequence is TGTGCCAGCAGCTTAGGGACTAGCAGAGCCACAGATACGCAGTATTTT.

This clonotype was seen at least ten times. The V and J genes are TRBV5-6 and TRBJ2-3, with 9 bases fitting TRBD2. The CDR3 length is 15 residues. J lost 4 bases, V lost 4 bases, and 7 bases had no gene match. The germline gives CDR1 SGHDT, CDR2 YYEEEE. CDR3 in DNA: TGTGCCAGCAGCGCGGGAGGGCTTTCTCCAGATACGCAGTATTTT. Translation gives CASSAGGLSPDTQYF.

This clonotype showed up many times. The chain has TRBV14 and TRBJ2-7; no definite D call. CDR1 is SGHDN, CDR2 FVKESK, per germline. The V and J ends lost 0 bases and 8 bases respectively, with 14 bases between them. There are 14 residues in the CDR3. This CDR3 reads CASSQEIGVRKQYF. Written as DNA, the CDR3 is TGTGCCAGCAGCCAAGAAATCGGCGTCCGGAAGCAGTACTTC. The whole variable domain, filled in from reference TRBV14 and TRBJ2-7, reads EAGVTQFPSHSVIEKGQTVTLRCDPISGHDNLYWYRRVMGKEIKFLLHFVKESKQDESGMPNNRFLAERTGGTYSTLKVQPAELEDSGVYFCASSQEIGVRKQYFGPGTRLTVT.

This clonotype was observed many times. The chain employs TRBV6-5 and TRBJ2-7, with 8 bases that match TRBD1. Per the germline V gene, CDR1 is MNHEY and CDR2 is SVGAGI. The CDR3 totals 14 residues. Germline trimming cut 6 bases from V and 0 bases from J; bases unmatched to any gene: 4. CDR3 nucleotide sequence: TGTGCCAGCAGAACCGGGACAGGCTCCTACGAGCAGTACTTC. Amino acids: CASRTGTGSYEQYF.

This clonotype has only one observation. Possible read error: a much larger clone is one base away. The CDR3 reads CASGQATGFGGDTQYF. DNA for the CDR3: TGCGCCAGCGGCCAAGCGACAGGGTTTGGTGGAGATACGCAGTATTTT. The V and J genes are TRBV4-3 and TRBJ2-3, with TRBD1 identical over 7 bases. The CDR3 sequence is 16 residues long. The V gene's germline CDR1 is LGHNA and CDR2 YSLEER.

On this clonotype: This likely comes from a read error, as the CDR3 has no conserved phenylalanine or tryptophan at its end. The chain recombines TRBV6-5 with TRBJ2-7; D might be TRBD1 or TRBD2, each matching 5 bases. This CDR3 is built from 13 residues. V was shortened by 0 bases and J by 6 bases, with 9 bases between the two germline ends. The germline V gene has CDR1 MNHEY and CDR2 SVGAGI. The CDR3 region has the DNA TGTGCCAGCAGTTACTCTGCAGGGACCGAGCAGTACATC. Translating it yields CASSYSAGTEQYI.

This clonotype was seen once. Being one base from a much bigger clone, this may be a read error. J is TRBJ2-3 and V is TRBV5-6, with D perhaps being TRBD1 or TRBD2 (6 bases each). V dropped 4 bases and J dropped 5 bases, with 17 bases sitting between them. This CDR3 is built from 15 residues. From germline, CDR1 is SGHDT and CDR2 YYEEEE. CDR3 coding DNA: TGTGCCAGCAGCCCCGGGGGCAAAGGGATAGATACGCAGTATTTT. This encodes CASSPGGKGIDTQYF.

This clonotype was detected only a few times. The J gene is TRBJ2-7, the V gene TRBV27; 7 nucleotides align to TRBD1. The V segment lost 5 bases and the J segment 1 base; nucleotides outside the gene matches: 5. There are 14 residues in the CDR3. Germline-derived CDR1 and CDR2 are MNHEY and SMNVEV (reference sequence). CDR3 bases: TGTGCCAGCAGTCTAGGACAGGCTTCCTACGAGCAGTACTTC. It codes for CASSLGQASYEQYF.

With regard to this clonotype: A read error may explain this, as a much larger clone is one base away. V gene TRBV19 combines with J gene TRBJ2-5; TRBD1 might be the D (6 bases). The length of the CDR3 is 12 residues. Germline V lookup: CDR1 LNHDA, CDR2 SQIVND (reference sequence). The DNA of the CDR3 is TGTGCCACCGAGGACAGTCAAGGGACCCAGTACTTC. It encodes CATEDSQGTQYF.

This clonotype came up many times. This chain joins TRBV7-9 and TRBJ2-2, with a weak D call TRBD2 (5 bases). V was trimmed by 5 bases and J by 0 bases, leaving 13 bases between them. This CDR3 region has 16 residues. Germline-derived CDR1 and CDR2 are SEHNR and FQNEAQ (reference sequence). CDR3 nucleotides: TGTGCCAGCAGCCCCACCACCGGGGCGAACACCGGGGAGCTGTTTTTT. It translates to CASSPTTGANTGELFF.

This clonotype was seen repeatedly, ten times or more. V gene TRBV30 combines with J gene TRBJ2-4; TRBD1 or TRBD2 may be the D gene (5 bases each). Germline values: CDR1 GTSNPN, CDR2 SVGIG (reference sequence). The V end lost 2 bases, the J end lost 8 bases, and 13 bases lay between the germline ends. This CDR3 contains 13 residues. The CDR3 loop is CAWSSPGTDIQYF. CDR3 coding DNA: TGTGCCTGGAGTTCACCCGGGACCGACATTCAGTACTTC.

This clonotype has at least ten counts. The chain joins TRBV5-6 to TRBJ1-5; no firm D call. Germline CDR1 is SGHDT and CDR2 is YYEEEE. This CDR3 is built from 16 residues. V was shortened by 0 bases and J by 2 bases, with 12 bases between the two germline ends. Here the CDR3 DNA reads TGTGCCAGCAGCTTGGGGACCTTTGCCGGCAATCAGCCCCAGCATTTT. It yields the protein CASSLGTFAGNQPQHF. Full variable domain (outside the CDR3, taken from reference TRBV5-6 and TRBJ1-5): DAGVTQSPTHLIKTRGQQVTLRCSPKSGHDTVSWYQQALGQGPQFIFQYYEEEERQRGNFPDRFSGHQFPNYSSELNVNALLLGDSALYLCASSLGTFAGNQPQHFGDGTRLSIL.

Concerning this clonotype: One end of the junction does not line up with germline, which may come from a read error. The chain links TRBV7-9 to TRBJ2-7; D is ambiguous. Per the germline V gene, CDR1 is SEHNR and CDR2 is FQNEAQ (reference sequence). CDR3 length: 15 residues. Written as DNA, the CDR3 is TGTGCCAGCAGCGATCATGGGCAGTCTCCCTACGAGCTGTACTTC. This codes for CASSDHGQSPYELYF.

This clonotype was picked up many times. The chain links TRBV13 to TRBJ1-1, with TRBD1 as a possible D gene (5 bases). The CDR3 has 14 residues. Trimming left V 8 bases short and J 4 bases short, with 17 bases between. CDR1 is PRHDT and CDR2 is FYEKMQ in the germline V gene (reference sequence). DNA of the CDR3: TGTGCCAGCGCCGTCCTGGGGGAGGGCACTGAAGCTTTCTTT. It is translated as CASAVLGEGTEAFF. Full variable domain (rest looked up from reference TRBV13 and TRBJ1-1): AAGVIQSPRHLIKEKRETATLKCYPIPRHDTVYWYQQGPGQDPQFLISFYEKMQSDKGSIPDRFSAQQFSDYHSELNMSSLELGDSALYFCASAVLGEGTEAFFGQGTRLTVV.

The table lists this clonotype with many counts. The chain combines TRBV4-3 with TRBJ2-7; possible D gene TRBD2, 5 bases. The CDR3 has 15 amino acids. Looked up from germline, CDR1 is LGHNA and CDR2 is YSLEER. Trimming cost V 0 bases and J 3 bases, with 12 bases left between them. CDR3 DNA sequence: TGCGCCAGCAGCCAAGATAAGGGAGCGAACTACGAGCAGTACTTC. Translated: CASSQDKGANYEQYF.

In the case of this clonotype: One base away lies a much larger clone, so this may be a sequencing read error. The V gene is TRBV6-2 or TRBV6-3, the J gene TRBJ2-7; D remains unclear. Trimming took 5 bases from V and 3 from J, leaving 11 bases between them. The CDR3 has 13 amino acids. In germline, CDR1 is MNHEY, CDR2 SVGEGT. DNA of the CDR3: TGTGCCAGCAGTCACGGCCAGTACTACGAGCAGTACTTC. Translation gives CASSHGQYYEQYF.